This entry concerns a single T cell receptor (beta chain). This sample stems from a study of tumor-infiltrating lymphocytes in primary liver carcinoma. Co-extraction of both nucleic acids (RNA and DNA) used roughly 18-34 mg of unsorted bulk tissue. Synthesis of TCR beta cDNA was carried out from 500 ng total RNA with a constant-region primer. Construction of TCR beta libraries relied on three successive nested multiplex PCR rounds employing slightly modified ARM-PCR. For approximately 10 cycles apiece, the opening two PCR rounds ran with TRBV1-TRBV30 forward primers and a C-beta reverse primer. TCRdb processed the multiplex PCR reads anew with MiXCR; each CDR3 protein has one entry. The sample has more than 100,000 distinct CDR3 sequences, roughly 69% seen once; the top ten hold around 9.3%. Germline V gene lookup returns CDR1 SGHAT and CDR2 FQNNGV. The CDR3 is 13 residues long. V shed 5 bases and J shed 9 bases, with 16 bases lying between them.

The sample comprised liver tumor tissue from sampling region 1. Subset given: tumor region T1, superior pole. The chain combines TRBV11-2 with TRBJ1-1; possible D gene TRBD1, 6 bases. This TCR derives from a woman in her fifties or sixties with primary liver carcinoma and hepatitis B virus infection. CDR3 loop: CASSVGGLTQAFF. DNA of the CDR3: TGTGCCAGCAGCGTAGGGGGGCTAACTCAAGCTTTCTTT.